One sample yielded the 7 T cell receptor beta chains listed below, sequenced in a study of regulatory T cells in long-lasting Graves disease (dated by TCRdb to about 2021). The library was built by means of multiplex PCR. The data were produced on an Illumina HiSeq 4000. iRepertoire HTBI primers and Arm-PCR amplification of CDR3 regions were used to construct TCR beta libraries. In-frame beta chains were kept once TCRdb had trimmed the public reads at Q25 with fastp and called clones with MiXCR. Rows with a matching CDR3 protein are joined into one entry that keeps the most common DNA and genes. The sample profile shows 320,000 or so distinct CDR3 sequences; 15% to 20% of them were found once. In total, the top ten clones hold approximately 35% of the sample. The time point label, as the study defines it: newly diagnosed GD, antithyroid drugs for less than 3 months. RNA was extracted from PBMCs in TRIzol for both TCR sequencing and RNA sequencing.

The sequencing used peripheral blood mononuclear cells (PBMCs), collected at new diagnosis, from a patient treated with antithyroid drugs. The receptor source for this set is a female donor with Graves disease.

Many counts were recorded for this clonotype. CDR3 residues: CASTYGTSYNEQFF. In DNA form, the CDR3 reads TGTGCCAGCACCTACGGGACATCTTACAATGAGCAGTTCTTC. The V gene is TRBV12-3 or TRBV12-4, the J gene TRBJ2-1; possible D gene TRBD1, 6 bases. Deletions cut 7 bases from V and 4 bases from J, with 14 bases between. The CDR3 spans 14 residues.

This clonotype has a count of ten or more. CDR3 residues: CAWSVRALGTGELFF. The CDR3 DNA reads TGTGCCTGGAGTGTACGAGCCCTCGGGACCGGGGAGCTGTTTTTT. The chain combines TRBV30 with TRBJ2-2; D not certain. Germline values: CDR1 GTSNPN, CDR2 SVGIG (reference sequence). The CDR3 has 15 amino acids. V lost 0 bases to trimming and J lost 5 bases, with 13 bases between them.

Many counts were recorded for this clonotype. The DNA for the CDR3 is TGTGCCAGCACCAGCGGACAGGCAACGAACACTGAAGCTTTCTTT. Its protein product is CASTSGQATNTEAFF. V is TRBV2 and J is TRBJ1-1; 7 bases align to TRBD1. The CDR3 is 15 residues long. CDR1 and CDR2 (germline): SNHLY, FYNNEI. V shed 7 bases and J 1 base; nucleotides not matched to a gene: 9.

Concerning this clonotype: A read error may explain this, as a much larger clone is one base away. The chain links TRBV6-5 to TRBJ2-7, with D perhaps TRBD1 (5 bases). The CDR3 covers 13 residues. The germline V gene has CDR1 MNHEY and CDR2 SVGAGI. CDR3 region: CVSSYVQGYEQYF. CDR3 coding DNA: TGTGTCAGCAGTTATGTTCAGGGCTACGAGCAGTACTTC.

This clonotype came up many times. This chain links TRBV11-2 with TRBJ2-1, with TRBD2 identical over 12 bases. Near its end, the DNA agrees better with TRBJ2-5, so the J call may be wrong. The CDR3 is 19 amino acids. Germline CDR1 is SGHAT and CDR2 is FQNNGV. This CDR3 is CASSLGLAGTRRGQETQYF. In nucleotides, the CDR3 is TGTGCCAGCAGCTTGGGACTAGCGGGTACAAGACGGGGGCAAGAGACCCAGTACTTC.

This clonotype was detected many times. The chain combines TRBV6-5 with TRBJ2-2, with 9 bases aligning to TRBD2. This CDR3 spans 14 amino acids. The V gene's germline CDR1 is MNHEY and CDR2 SVGAGI. The J segment lost 5 bases and the V segment lost 4 bases, leaving 2 bases of the junction unmatched. The CDR3 here is CASSWTSETGELFF. The CDR3 DNA reads as TGTGCCAGCAGTTGGACTAGCGAGACCGGGGAGCTGTTTTTT.

On this clonotype itself: The conserved phenylalanine or tryptophan is not found at the CDR3 terminus, so this likely reflects a read error. The chain employs TRBV11-3 and TRBJ2-1, with 7 bases aligning to TRBD2. Per the germline V gene, CDR1 is SGHNT and CDR2 is YENEEA. The CDR3 extends over 14 amino acids. The V gene end was trimmed by 1 base and the J gene end by 6 bases; junction bases not matched to a gene: 3. The CDR3 here is CASSLAAGANEQFS. The CDR3 DNA is TGTGCCAGCAGCTTAGCCGCGGGAGCCAATGAGCAGTTCTCC.